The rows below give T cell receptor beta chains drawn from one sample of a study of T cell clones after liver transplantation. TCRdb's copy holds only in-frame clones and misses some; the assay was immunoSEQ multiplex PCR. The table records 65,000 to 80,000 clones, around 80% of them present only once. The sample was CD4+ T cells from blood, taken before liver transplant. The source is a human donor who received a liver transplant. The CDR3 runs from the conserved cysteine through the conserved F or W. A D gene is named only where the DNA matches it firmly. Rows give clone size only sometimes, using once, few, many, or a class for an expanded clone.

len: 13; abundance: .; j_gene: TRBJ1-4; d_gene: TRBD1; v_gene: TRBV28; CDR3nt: TGTGCCACCGACAGCAGGGGGCAAGGAAAACTGTTTTTT; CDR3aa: CATDSRGQGKLFF
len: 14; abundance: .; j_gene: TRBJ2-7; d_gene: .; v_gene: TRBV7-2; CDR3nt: TGTGCCAGCAGCCGGAGGGACGGCTCCTACGAGCAGTACTTC; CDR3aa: CASSRRDGSYEQYF
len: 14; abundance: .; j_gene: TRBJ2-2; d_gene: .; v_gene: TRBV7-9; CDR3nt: TGTGCCAGCAGCTTAGTGGGGGGAACCGGGGAGCTGTTTTTT; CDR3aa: CASSLVGGTGELFF
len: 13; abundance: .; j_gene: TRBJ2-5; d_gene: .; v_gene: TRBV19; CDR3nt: TGTGCCAGTAGCCAGGGTAGCGAAGAGACCCAGTACTTC; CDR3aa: CASSQGSEETQYF
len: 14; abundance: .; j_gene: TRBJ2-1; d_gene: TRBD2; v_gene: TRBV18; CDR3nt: TGTGCCAGCTTTCTAGCGGGTTCCGGCAATGAGCAGTTCTTC; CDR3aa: CASFLAGSGNEQFF
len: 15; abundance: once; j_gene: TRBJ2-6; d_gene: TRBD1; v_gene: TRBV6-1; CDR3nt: TGTGCCAGCAATATCAGGGGGACCGGGGCCAACGTCCTGACTTTC; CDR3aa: CASNIRGTGANVLTF
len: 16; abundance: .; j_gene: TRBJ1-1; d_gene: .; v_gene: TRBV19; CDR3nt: TGTGCCAGTCGGGAAAGGGACTTTGGGGTTAACACTGAAGCTTTCTTT; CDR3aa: CASRERDFGVNTEAFF
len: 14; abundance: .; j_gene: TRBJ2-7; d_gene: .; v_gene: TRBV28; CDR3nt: TGTGCCAGCAGTTCCTCAACAGCCCGCCCTCCTCTCAGCTTC; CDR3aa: CASSSSTARPPLSF
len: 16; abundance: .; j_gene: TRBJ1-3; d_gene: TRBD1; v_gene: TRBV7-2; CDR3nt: TGTGCCAGCAGCCCTCGACCAGGGGGCGCTGGAAACACCATATATTTT; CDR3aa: CASSPRPGGAGNTIYF
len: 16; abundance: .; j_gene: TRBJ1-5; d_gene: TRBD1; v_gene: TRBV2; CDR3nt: TGTGCCAGCAGTCCGCAGGGGGCAGGGAGCAATCAGCCCCAGCATTTT; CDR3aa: CASSPQGAGSNQPQHF
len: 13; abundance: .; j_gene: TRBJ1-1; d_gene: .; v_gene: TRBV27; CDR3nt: TGTGCCAGCACCCCCCGAGGGAAGGCTGAAGCTTTCTTT; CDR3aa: CASTPRGKAEAFF
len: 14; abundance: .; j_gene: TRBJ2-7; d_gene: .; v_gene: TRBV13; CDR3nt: TGTGCCAGCAGCTTGGGCTACACCCACCGTGAGCAGTACTTC; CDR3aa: CASSLGYTHREQYF
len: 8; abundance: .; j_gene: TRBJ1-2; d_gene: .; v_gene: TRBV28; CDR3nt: TGTGCCACTAATGGCTACACCTTC; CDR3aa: CATNGYTF
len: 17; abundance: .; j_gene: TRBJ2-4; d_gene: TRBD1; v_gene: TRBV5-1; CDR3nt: TGCGCCAGCAGCTCCCGGGACAGGGTTTGGGCCAAAAACATTCAGTACTTC; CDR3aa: CASSSRDRVWAKNIQYF
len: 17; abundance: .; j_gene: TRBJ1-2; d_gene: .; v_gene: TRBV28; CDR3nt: TGTGCCAGCACCCAATTGGGGGACCCTAGAACCAACTATGGCTACACCTTC; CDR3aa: CASTQLGDPRTNYGYTF
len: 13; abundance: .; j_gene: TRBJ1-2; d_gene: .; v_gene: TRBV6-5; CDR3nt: TGTGCCAGCAGTTACGGGGCAGATTATGGCTACACCTTC; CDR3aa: CASSYGADYGYTF
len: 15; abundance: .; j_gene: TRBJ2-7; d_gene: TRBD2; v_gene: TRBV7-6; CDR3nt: TGTGCCACCGGCCCCACTAGCGGGATCGGCTACGAGCAGTACTTC; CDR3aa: CATGPTSGIGYEQYF
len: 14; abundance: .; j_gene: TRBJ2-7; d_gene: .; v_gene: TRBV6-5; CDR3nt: TGTGCCAGCAGTTACGTTCAGCCCCCCTACGAGCAGTACTTC; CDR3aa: CASSYVQPPYEQYF
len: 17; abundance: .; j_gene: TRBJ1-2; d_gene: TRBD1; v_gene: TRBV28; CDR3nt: TGTGCCAGCAGTCTCATCGGGACAGCGGGGGTTAACTATGGCTACACCTTC; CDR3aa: CASSLIGTAGVNYGYTF
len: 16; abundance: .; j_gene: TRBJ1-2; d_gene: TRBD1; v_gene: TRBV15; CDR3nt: TGTGCCACCAGCGGGGGCCGGGCGGGACAGCTCTATGGCTACACCTTC; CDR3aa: CATSGGRAGQLYGYTF
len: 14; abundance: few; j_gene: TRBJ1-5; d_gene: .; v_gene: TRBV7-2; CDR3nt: TGTGCCAGCAGTCCCTCCTCTAGGAATCAGCCCCAGCATTTT; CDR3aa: CASSPSSRNQPQHF
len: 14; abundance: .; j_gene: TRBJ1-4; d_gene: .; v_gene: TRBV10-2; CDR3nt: TGCGCCAGCAGCAGGGATGCAACTAATGAAAAACTGTTTTTT; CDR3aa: CASSRDATNEKLFF
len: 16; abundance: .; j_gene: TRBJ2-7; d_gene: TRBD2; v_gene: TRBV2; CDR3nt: TGTGCCAGCAGTGAAGTCCCCCTAGCGGGAGCGGGCGAGCAGTACTTC; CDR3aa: CASSEVPLAGAGEQYF
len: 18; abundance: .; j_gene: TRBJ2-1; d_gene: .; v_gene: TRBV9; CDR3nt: TGTGCCAGCAGCCCAAAAAGTTTGGGGGGCGACTATTACAATGAGCAGTTCTTC; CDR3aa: CASSPKSLGGDYYNEQFF
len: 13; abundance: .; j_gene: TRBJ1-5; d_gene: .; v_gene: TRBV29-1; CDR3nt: TGCAGCGTTGGAGCAGGGAGCAATCAGCCCCAGCATTTT; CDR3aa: CSVGAGSNQPQHF
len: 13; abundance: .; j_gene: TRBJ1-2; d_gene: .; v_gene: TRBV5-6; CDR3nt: TGTGCCAGCAGCCTAAAACTCCCATATGGCTACACCTTC; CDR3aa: CASSLKLPYGYTF
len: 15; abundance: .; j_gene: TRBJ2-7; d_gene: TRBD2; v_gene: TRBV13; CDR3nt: TGTGCCAGCAGCCCTCCTGGGACTAGCGGCTACGAGCAGTACTTC; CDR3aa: CASSPPGTSGYEQYF
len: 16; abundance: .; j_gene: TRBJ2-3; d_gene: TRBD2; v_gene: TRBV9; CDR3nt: TGTGCCAGCAGCGTAGGAGAGCGGGAAAGCACAGATACGCAGTATTTT; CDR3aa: CASSVGERESTDTQYF
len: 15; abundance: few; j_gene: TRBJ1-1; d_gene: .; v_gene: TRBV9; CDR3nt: TGTGCCAGCAGCGTAGCGGGGGTGATGAACACTGAAGCTTTCTTT; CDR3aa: CASSVAGVMNTEAFF
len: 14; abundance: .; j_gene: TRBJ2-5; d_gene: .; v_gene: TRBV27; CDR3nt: TGTGCCAGCAGTTTATACGGGGCTATAGAGACCCAGTACTTC; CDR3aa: CASSLYGAIETQYF
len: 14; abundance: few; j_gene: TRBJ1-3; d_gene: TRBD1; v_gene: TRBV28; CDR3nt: TGTGCCAGCAGACTAAACAGGGGAGGAAACACCATATATTTT; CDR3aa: CASRLNRGGNTIYF
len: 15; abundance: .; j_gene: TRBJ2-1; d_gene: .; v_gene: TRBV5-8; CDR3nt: TGTGCCAGCAGTCGGTGGGGAAGCTCCTACAATGAGCAGTTCTTC; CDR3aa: CASSRWGSSYNEQFF
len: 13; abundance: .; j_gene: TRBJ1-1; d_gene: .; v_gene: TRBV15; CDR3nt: TGTGCCACCAGCAGGATGCATACTACTGAAGCTTTCTTT; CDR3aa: CATSRMHTTEAFF
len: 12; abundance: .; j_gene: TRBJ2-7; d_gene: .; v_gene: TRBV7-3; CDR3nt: TGTGCCAGCAGCTCAGAAGGCGCCGAACAGTACTTC; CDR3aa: CASSSEGAEQYF
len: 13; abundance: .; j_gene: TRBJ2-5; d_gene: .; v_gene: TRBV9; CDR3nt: TGTGCCAGCAGCGTAGGGGGCCGGGAGACCCAGTACTTC; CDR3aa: CASSVGGRETQYF
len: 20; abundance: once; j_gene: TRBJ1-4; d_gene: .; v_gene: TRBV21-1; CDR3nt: TGTGCCAGCAGCAAGCAGTCGCGTTGGCGGGGAATGCGGGCTAATGAAAAACTGTTTTTT; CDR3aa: CASSKQSRWRGMRANEKLFF
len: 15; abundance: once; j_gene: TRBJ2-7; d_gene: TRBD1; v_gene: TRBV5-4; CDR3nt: TGTGCCAGCAGCCCACTCGGGACAGGGCGCTACGAGCAGTACTTC; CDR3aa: CASSPLGTGRYEQYF
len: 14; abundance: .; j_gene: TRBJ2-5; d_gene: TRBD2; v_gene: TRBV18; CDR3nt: TGTGCCAGCTCCCGACTAGCGGGACAAGAGACCCAGTACTTC; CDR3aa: CASSRLAGQETQYF
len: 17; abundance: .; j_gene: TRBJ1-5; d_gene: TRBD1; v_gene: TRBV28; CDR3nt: TGTGCCAGCATTGGACAGGGCAGGGCGTGGGGCAATCAGCCCCAGCATTTT; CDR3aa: CASIGQGRAWGNQPQHF